This T cell receptor (beta chain) was sequenced for a study of blood T cell repertoires in COVID-19. Study details: PBMCs, B-cell-depleted T cells, or T cells were the source of the cDNA or gDNA that made up the material.

The CDR3 length is 13 residues. CDR1 and CDR2 (germline): SGHTA, FQGTGA. The junction had 3 bases not matched to a gene; V was cut back by 5 bases and J by 3 bases. This clone was picked up one time. The protocol was immunoSEQ multiplex PCR, while the TCRdb copy is restricted to in-frame clones and leaves out a portion. The repertoire holds just over 350,000 clones, with approximately 86% as singletons. The V gene is TRBV7-3, the J gene TRBJ1-1; 7 bases fit TRBD1. Sequenced input: peripheral blood. The TCR comes from a woman aged 55-70 years with COVID-19, enrolled during active disease. The CDR3 is CASSQDRDTEAFF. Written as DNA, the CDR3 is TGTGCCAGCAGCCAAGACAGGGACACTGAAGCTTTCTTT.